This T cell receptor beta chain was retrieved from a study of T cell changes during pregnancy in multiple sclerosis. This clone was counted a single time. The CDR3 covers 14 residues. Trimming took off 6 bases at V and 1 base at J, with 8 bases between the two ends. Germline V CDR1 and CDR2: SGHRS, YFSETQ. Clones were read by immunoSEQ multiplex PCR, and TCRdb kept only the in-frame ones, dropping some. There are some 80,000 clones in the sample; approximately 90% occur only once, and under 3% lies in the top ten. This rearrangement joins TRBV5-1 to TRBJ1-6; no firm D call. The receptor comes from a female donor with multiple sclerosis, enrolled in a pregnancy study. The sample in question was peripheral blood, obtained in the first trimester of pregnancy. CDR3 loop: CASTRGSYNSPLHF. Written as DNA, the CDR3 is TGCGCCAGCACACGGGGATCCTATAATTCACCCCTCCACTTT.